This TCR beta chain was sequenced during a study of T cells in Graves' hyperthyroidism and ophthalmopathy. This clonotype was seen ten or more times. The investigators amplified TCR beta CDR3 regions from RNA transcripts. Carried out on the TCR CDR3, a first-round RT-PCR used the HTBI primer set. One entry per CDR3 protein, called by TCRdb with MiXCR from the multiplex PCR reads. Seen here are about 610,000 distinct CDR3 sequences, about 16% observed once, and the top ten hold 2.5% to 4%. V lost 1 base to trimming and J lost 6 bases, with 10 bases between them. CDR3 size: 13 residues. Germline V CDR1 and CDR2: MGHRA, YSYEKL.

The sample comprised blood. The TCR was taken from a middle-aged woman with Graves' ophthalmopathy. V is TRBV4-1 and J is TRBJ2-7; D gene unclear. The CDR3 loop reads CASSQGTTGEQYF. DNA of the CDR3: TGCGCCAGCAGCCAAGGCACGACGGGCGAGCAGTACTTC.